These T cell receptor beta chains were read from a single sample in a study of blood T cell repertoires in COVID-19. Some clones are missing from TCRdb's copy, which holds only in-frame ones; the method was immunoSEQ multiplex PCR. The sample lists tens of thousands of clones; around 89% were seen once. The sequenced sample was peripheral blood. Source of these receptors: a man between 65 and 79 years old with active COVID-19. Both conserved end residues are part of each CDR3. The D gene is left open where the match is weak. Only part of the rows carry a size: once, few, many, or a class if the clone is expanded.

length: 15
size: -
D: -
V: TRBV6-1
J: TRBJ2-3
CDR3: CASSEQPSRGDTQYF
DNA: TGTGCCAGCAGTGAACAGCCTAGCCGTGGAGATACGCAGTATTTT

length: 15
size: -
D: TRBD2
V: TRBV7-6
J: TRBJ2-1
CDR3: CASSLGLAGNNEQFF
DNA: TGTGCCAGCAGCCTGGGACTAGCGGGTAACAATGAGCAGTTCTTC

length: 15
size: -
D: -
V: TRBV5-4
J: TRBJ1-2
CDR3: CASSLGSGNAYGYTF
DNA: TGTGCCAGCAGCCTTGGATCGGGGAACGCATATGGCTACACCTTC

length: 17
size: few
D: -
V: TRBV5-6
J: TRBJ1-5
CDR3: CASSLVSAGIGNQPQHF
DNA: TGTGCCAGCAGCTTGGTAAGCGCGGGGATCGGCAATCAGCCCCAGCATTTT

length: 16
size: -
D: -
V: TRBV6-5
J: TRBJ1-3
CDR3: CASSYSWSGSGNTIYF
DNA: TGTGCCAGCAGTTACTCTTGGTCGGGGTCGGGAAACACCATATATTTT

length: 13
size: -
D: -
V: TRBV3-1/TRBV3-2
J: TRBJ2-7
CDR3: CASSQEPVREQYF
DNA: TGTGCCAGCAGCCAAGAGCCGGTGAGGGAGCAGTACTTC

length: 16
size: -
D: TRBD2
V: TRBV9
J: TRBJ2-1
CDR3: CASSVDLAVNPDEQFF
DNA: TGTGCCAGCAGCGTAGATCTAGCGGTCAATCCGGATGAGCAGTTCTTC

length: 11
size: -
D: TRBD1
V: TRBV20-1
J: TRBJ1-2
CDR3: CSVPGQESYTF
DNA: TGCAGTGTTCCGGGACAGGAGTCTTACACCTTC

length: 12
size: -
D: -
V: TRBV7-6
J: TRBJ2-7
CDR3: CASSTSLYEQYF
DNA: TGTGCCAGCAGCACTAGCTTATACGAGCAGTACTTC

length: 15
size: -
D: TRBD2
V: TRBV4-1
J: TRBJ2-2
CDR3: CASTLAGGDTGELFF
DNA: TGCGCCAGCACGCTCGCTGGGGGGGACACCGGGGAGCTGTTTTTT

length: 15
size: once
D: -
V: TRBV24-1
J: TRBJ2-1
CDR3: CATSDSSRSHNEQFF
DNA: TGTGCCACCAGTGACTCTAGCCGGAGTCACAATGAGCAGTTCTTC

length: 16
size: -
D: -
V: TRBV10-3
J: TRBJ2-7
CDR3: CAISAREGPGSYEQYF
DNA: TGTGCCATCAGTGCTCGGGAAGGGCCTGGCTCCTACGAGCAGTACTTC

length: 15
size: -
D: -
V: TRBV18
J: TRBJ2-1
CDR3: CASSLQGRSYNEQFF
DNA: TGTGCCAGCTCACTTCAGGGGCGATCCTACAATGAGCAGTTCTTC

length: 16
size: -
D: TRBD1
V: TRBV19
J: TRBJ1-1
CDR3: CASSIPGQAMNTEAFF
DNA: TGTGCCAGTAGTATACCGGGACAGGCCATGAACACTGAAGCTTTCTTT

length: 12
size: -
D: -
V: TRBV2
J: TRBJ2-7
CDR3: CASSLEWQEQYF
DNA: TGTGCCAGCAGTCTAGAGTGGCAGGAGCAGTACTTC

length: 15
size: -
D: -
V: TRBV5-1
J: TRBJ2-5
CDR3: CASSLTQLDQETQYF
DNA: TGCGCCAGCAGCTTGACCCAGCTAGACCAAGAGACCCAGTACTTC

length: 16
size: -
D: TRBD2
V: TRBV9
J: TRBJ2-7
CDR3: CASSVGSSGALYEQYF
DNA: TGTGCCAGCAGCGTGGGATCAAGCGGGGCCCTTTACGAGCAGTACTTC

length: 13
size: -
D: -
V: TRBV5-4
J: TRBJ2-3
CDR3: CASSENPGDTQYF
DNA: TGTGCCAGCAGCGAAAATCCCGGAGATACGCAGTATTTT

length: 14
size: -
D: TRBD1
V: TRBV19
J: TRBJ2-7
CDR3: CASSMGDRGYEQYF
DNA: TGTGCCAGTAGTATGGGGGACAGGGGGTACGAGCAGTACTTC

length: 15
size: -
D: -
V: TRBV9
J: TRBJ2-1
CDR3: CASSDPRGSYNEQFF
DNA: TGTGCCAGCAGCGATCCACGGGGCTCCTACAATGAGCAGTTCTTC

length: 14
size: -
D: -
V: TRBV4-3
J: TRBJ2-7
CDR3: CASSHQGQSYEQYF
DNA: TGCGCCAGCAGCCACCAGGGGCAGTCCTACGAGCAGTACTTC

length: 18
size: -
D: -
V: TRBV10-3
J: TRBJ2-1
CDR3: CAISESYSSQGGYNEQFF
DNA: TGTGCCATCAGTGAGTCGTATAGTTCCCAGGGGGGCTACAATGAGCAGTTCTTC

length: 14
size: -
D: -
V: TRBV4-1
J: TRBJ2-1
CDR3: CASSQVESVYEQFF
DNA: TGCGCCAGCAGCCAGGTAGAGTCGGTGTATGAGCAGTTCTTC

length: 16
size: -
D: TRBD1
V: TRBV6-6
J: TRBJ2-2
CDR3: CASSKDRRTYTGELFF
DNA: TGTGCCAGCAGTAAGGACAGGAGGACCTACACCGGGGAGCTGTTTTTT

length: 16
size: -
D: TRBD1
V: TRBV28
J: TRBJ1-3
CDR3: CASSLGTASSGNTIYF
DNA: TGTGCCAGCAGTTTAGGGACAGCAAGCTCTGGAAACACCATATATTTT

length: 17
size: -
D: TRBD1
V: TRBV7-2
J: TRBJ1-1
CDR3: CASRHAVSRGRKTEAFF
DNA: TGTGCCAGCAGACACGCCGTATCTAGGGGGCGTAAGACTGAAGCTTTCTTT

length: 12
size: -
D: -
V: TRBV6-2/TRBV6-3
J: TRBJ2-7
CDR3: CASSPQRSEQYF
DNA: TGTGCCAGCAGTCCCCAGCGGAGCGAGCAGTACTTC

length: 15
size: -
D: -
V: TRBV4-1
J: TRBJ1-1
CDR3: CASSQETGGRTEAFF
DNA: TGCGCCAGCAGCCAAGAGACGGGGGGTCGGACTGAAGCTTTCTTT

length: 15
size: -
D: TRBD1
V: TRBV19
J: TRBJ1-6
CDR3: CASSILDRDGSPLHF
DNA: TGTGCCAGTAGTATACTTGACAGGGATGGTTCACCCCTCCACTTT

length: 14
size: -
D: -
V: TRBV3-1/TRBV3-2
J: TRBJ1-5
CDR3: CASSQSRDYQPQHF
DNA: TGTGCCAGCAGCCAAAGCAGGGACTATCAGCCCCAGCATTTT

length: 17
size: -
D: -
V: TRBV5-1
J: TRBJ1-6
CDR3: CASSLGTVEGVRSPLHF
DNA: TGCGCCAGCAGCTTAGGGACCGTGGAGGGAGTTCGATCACCCCTCCACTTT

length: 15
size: -
D: -
V: TRBV28
J: TRBJ2-7
CDR3: CASSRTPGSLGEQYF
DNA: TGTGCCAGCAGCCGAACACCCGGGTCCCTCGGGGAGCAGTACTTC

length: 15
size: -
D: TRBD1
V: TRBV7-2
J: TRBJ1-5
CDR3: CASSLGTGVNQPQHF
DNA: TGTGCCAGCAGTTTGGGGACAGGGGTAAATCAGCCCCAGCATTTT

length: 14
size: -
D: -
V: TRBV6-4
J: TRBJ1-2
CDR3: CASSDSGRSYGYTF
DNA: TGTGCCAGCAGTGACTCGGGCAGATCCTATGGCTACACCTTC

length: 14
size: -
D: -
V: TRBV7-9
J: TRBJ1-1
CDR3: CASSQTGEGTEAFF
DNA: TGTGCCAGCAGCCAGACGGGAGAGGGGACTGAAGCTTTCTTT

length: 16
size: once
D: TRBD2
V: TRBV5-4
J: TRBJ2-7
CDR3: CASSLASGGDLGEQYF
DNA: TGTGCCAGCAGCTTGGCTAGCGGGGGGGATTTGGGCGAGCAGTACTTC

length: 15
size: -
D: TRBD1
V: TRBV19
J: TRBJ1-3
CDR3: CASGTGGTSGNTIYF
DNA: TGTGCCAGCGGGACAGGGGGAACCTCTGGAAACACCATATATTTT

length: 9
size: -
D: -
V: TRBV14
J: TRBJ1-1
CDR3: CAREDEAFF
DNA: TGTGCCAGGGAGGATGAAGCTTTCTTT

length: 13
size: -
D: TRBD1
V: TRBV28
J: TRBJ2-7
CDR3: CATLGTGIYEQYF
DNA: TGTGCCACTCTAGGGACAGGAATATACGAGCAGTACTTC

length: 16
size: -
D: TRBD1
V: TRBV11-2
J: TRBJ1-5
CDR3: CASSLDGQEFNQPQHF
DNA: TGTGCCAGCAGCTTAGACGGACAGGAGTTCAATCAGCCCCAGCATTTT

length: 16
size: once
D: TRBD2
V: TRBV6-2/TRBV6-3
J: TRBJ2-7
CDR3: CASSRRLARSPYEQYF
DNA: TGTGCCAGCAGTCGCCGACTAGCGCGTTCCCCCTACGAGCAGTACTTC

length: 14
size: -
D: -
V: TRBV7-9
J: TRBJ1-1
CDR3: CASSPDITGTEAFF
DNA: TGTGCCAGCAGCCCCGATATCACAGGGACTGAAGCTTTCTTT

length: 14
size: -
D: -
V: TRBV5-8
J: TRBJ2-3
CDR3: CASSLGGYTDTQYF
DNA: TGTGCCAGCAGCTTGGGGGGCTACACAGATACGCAGTATTTT

length: 18
size: -
D: TRBD2
V: TRBV9
J: TRBJ2-1
CDR3: CASSDGTSGSGSYNEQFF
DNA: TGTGCCAGCAGCGATGGGACTAGCGGGAGTGGGTCCTACAATGAGCAGTTCTTC

length: 14
size: -
D: -
V: TRBV7-9
J: TRBJ1-1
CDR3: CASSFGGGNTEAFF
DNA: TGTGCCAGCAGCTTCGGTGGCGGGAACACTGAAGCTTTCTTT